A single sample is the source of the 2 T cell receptor beta chains below, sequenced in a study of cytotoxic CD8 clonotypes in ibrutinib-treated CLL. TCRdb's table, derived via immunoSEQ multiplex PCR, lists solely in-frame clones and lacks some. The sample lists about 20,000 clones, approximately 69% occurring once. The sequencing used PBMCs, collected before ibrutinib treatment. These receptors were taken from a human donor with chronic lymphocytic leukemia.

In DNA, the CDR3 is TGTGCCATCAGTGACCGACTAGCGGGAGGGAGGACAGATACGCAGTATTTT. Translating gives CAISDRLAGGRTDTQYF. V gene TRBV10-3 combines with J gene TRBJ2-3, with 14 positions matching TRBD2. The CDR3 is made up of 17 amino acids. The germline V gene has CDR1 ENHRY and CDR2 SYGVKD. The ends lost 3 bases at V and 3 bases at J; junction bases unmatched: 5.

V usage is TRBV5-4 and J usage is TRBJ2-5; perhaps TRBD1 as D (6 bases). The CDR3 covers 15 residues. Trimming took 4 bases from V and 4 from J, leaving 17 bases between them. Germline assignment: CDR1 SGHNT and CDR2 YYREEE (reference sequence). CDR3 in amino acids: CASSPKQGLTETQYF. In DNA form, the CDR3 reads TGTGCCAGCAGCCCAAAACAGGGCCTCACAGAGACCCAGTACTTC.